This TCR beta chain was sequenced in a study of human T cells and chemical hapten exposure. From germline, CDR1 is SGHTA and CDR2 FQGNSA. This CDR3 has 14 residues. The V and J ends lost 5 bases and 4 bases, in that order; junction bases with no gene match: 6. As handled by the study authors: The median was about 89,000 TCRs per sample, ranging roughly 23,224 to 690,600. TCRdb redid the calling of the RACE reads with MiXCR, one entry per CDR3 protein. The V and J calls, along with clone size, are taken from TCRdb and not from the paper's own processing. Altogether some 49,000 distinct CDR3 sequences are present, roughly 9% being singletons, with the ten largest covering approximately 9.6%. Time point of the sample: pre-sensitization, week 0. Treatment indicated: therapeutic diphenylcyclopropenone sensitization with weekly scalp DPC. The study extracted total RNA from unfractionated whole blood. Donation of samples came from alopecia patients who were 18 to 70 years old and suitable for DPC.

The rearrangement joins TRBV7-2 to TRBJ2-5, with 8 nucleotides matching TRBD2. This TCR was sampled from a woman aged 25 to 39 with alopecia areata. Some clones in this sample may be carry-over from other donors' samples. The sample consisted of whole blood, taken in connection with sensitization to the hapten diphenylcyclopropenone (DPC). The CDR3 sequence is CASSRGGGTETQYF. The CDR3 DNA follows: TGTGCCAGCAGCCGGGGGGGGGGAACAGAGACCCAGTACTTC.